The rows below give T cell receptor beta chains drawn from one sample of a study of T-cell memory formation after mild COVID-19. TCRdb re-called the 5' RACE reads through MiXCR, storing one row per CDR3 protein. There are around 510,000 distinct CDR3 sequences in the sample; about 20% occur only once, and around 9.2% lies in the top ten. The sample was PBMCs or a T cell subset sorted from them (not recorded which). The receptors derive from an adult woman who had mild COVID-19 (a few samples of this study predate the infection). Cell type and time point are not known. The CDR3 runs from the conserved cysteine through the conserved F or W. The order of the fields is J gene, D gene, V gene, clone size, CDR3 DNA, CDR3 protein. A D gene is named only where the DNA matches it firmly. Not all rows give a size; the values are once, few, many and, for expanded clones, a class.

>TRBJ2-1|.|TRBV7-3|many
TGTGCCAGCAGTCCGGACAACCACAATGAGCAGTTCTTC
CASSPDNHNEQFF
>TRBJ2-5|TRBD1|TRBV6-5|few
TGTGCCAGCAGTTACTTGACAGGGCGCGCGGGAGAGACCCAGTACTTC
CASSYLTGRAGETQYF
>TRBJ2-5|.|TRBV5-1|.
TGCGCCAGCAGCCTGGCGAGGCAATCCCAGGAGACCCAGTACTTC
CASSLARQSQETQYF
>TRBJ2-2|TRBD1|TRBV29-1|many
TGCAGCGTTGAAGGCGTCCGGGACAGGGCTAGGACCGGGGAGCTGTTTTTT
CSVEGVRDRARTGELFF
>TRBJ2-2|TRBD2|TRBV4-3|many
TGCGCCAGCAGCCAAGGACTAGCGCCCGGGGAGCTGTTTTTT
CASSQGLAPGELFF
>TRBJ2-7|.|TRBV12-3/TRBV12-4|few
TGTGCCAGCTCGCCGACCGCCCTCCGCGAGCAGTACTTC
CASSPTALREQYF
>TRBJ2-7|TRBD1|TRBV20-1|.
TGCAGTGCTAGAGATCGAGTGGGACAGATCTACTCCTACGAGCAGTACTTC
CSARDRVGQIYSYEQYF
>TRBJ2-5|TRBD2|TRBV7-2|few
TGTGCCAGCAGCTTGACTAGCGGGGGGGAGACCCAGTACTTC
CASSLTSGGETQYF
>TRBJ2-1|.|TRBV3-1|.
TGTGCCAGCAGCGACAGTCGTCGAGAGCAGTTCTTC
CASSDSRREQFF
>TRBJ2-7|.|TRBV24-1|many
TGTGCCACCAGTGCCGGATCCTACGAGCAGTACTTC
CATSAGSYEQYF
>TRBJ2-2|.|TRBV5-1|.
TGCGCCAGCGGAGCGGAGGTGAACACCGGGGAGCTGTTTTTT
CASGAEVNTGELFF
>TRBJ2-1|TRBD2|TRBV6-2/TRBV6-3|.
TGTGCCAGCAGTTACTCGAATCTGACTAGCCTCCCCTCCTACAATGAGCAGTTCTTC
CASSYSNLTSLPSYNEQFF
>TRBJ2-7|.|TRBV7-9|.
TGTGCCAGCAGCTTAGGACCGGCGAAGGACTACGAGCAGTACTTC
CASSLGPAKDYEQYF
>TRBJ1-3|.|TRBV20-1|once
TGCAGTGCTCCGGACAGAAATGGAAACACCATATATTTT
CSAPDRNGNTIYF
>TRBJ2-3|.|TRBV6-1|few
TGTGCCAGCAGATTCCAGGGAACAGATACGCAGTATTTT
CASRFQGTDTQYF
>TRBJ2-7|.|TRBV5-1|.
TGCGCCAGCAGCTTCGACGTGTACGAGCAGTACTTC
CASSFDVYEQYF
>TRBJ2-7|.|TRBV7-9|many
TGTGCCAGCAGCTTCAGGGACGGGTACGAGCAGTACTTC
CASSFRDGYEQYF
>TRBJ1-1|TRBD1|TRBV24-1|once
TGTGCCACCAGTGAAACGACAGGGCCCAAGTCGGGAGCTTTCTTT
CATSETTGPKSGAFF
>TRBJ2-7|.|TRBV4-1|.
TGCGCCAGCAGCCCGCGGGGTGAAGGGACCAGGGACGAGCAGTACTTC
CASSPRGEGTRDEQYF
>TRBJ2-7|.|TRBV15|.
TGTGCCACCAGTCCACAGGGAGCCTACGAGCAGTACTTC
CATSPQGAYEQYF
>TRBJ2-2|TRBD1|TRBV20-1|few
TGCAGTGCTAGAGACAGGGACAGGGGGTCGGACACCGGGGAGCTGTTTTTT
CSARDRDRGSDTGELFF
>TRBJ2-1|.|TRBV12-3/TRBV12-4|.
TGTGCCAGCAGTCCGGCCGTATCTTTGCAGTTCTTC
CASSPAVSLQFF
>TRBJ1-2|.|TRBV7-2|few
TGTGCCAGCAGCACTGGGGGGGGCAGGAATGGCTACACCTTC
CASSTGGGRNGYTF
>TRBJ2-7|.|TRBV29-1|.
TGCAGCGTTGATCAACTCGGACAGCGGGAGCAGTACTTC
CSVDQLGQREQYF
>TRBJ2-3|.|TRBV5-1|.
TGCGCCAGCAGCAGCGCGGGGCCAAGCACAGATACGCAGTATTTT
CASSSAGPSTDTQYF
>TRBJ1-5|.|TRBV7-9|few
TGTGCCAGCAGCTTAGGGGGGAGAGGGCACAATCAGCCCCAGCATTTT
CASSLGGRGHNQPQHF
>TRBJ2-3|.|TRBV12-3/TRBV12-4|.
TGTGCCAGCAGTTTAGTAGACAGGCTCGAGATCACAGATACGCAGTATTTT
CASSLVDRLEITDTQYF
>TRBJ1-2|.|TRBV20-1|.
TGCAGTGCCAACACCAAGCAAAGAGTCTATGGCTACACCTTC
CSANTKQRVYGYTF
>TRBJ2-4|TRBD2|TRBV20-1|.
TGCAGTGCGCGACTAGCGGGGGGGCTGGACATTCAGTACTTC
CSARLAGGLDIQYF
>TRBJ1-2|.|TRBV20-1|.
TGCAGTGCCCAAACGGGACTGGAGTATGGCTACACCTTC
CSAQTGLEYGYTF
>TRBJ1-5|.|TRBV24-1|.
TGTGCCACCGGGACACAGAATCAGCCCCAGCATTTT
CATGTQNQPQHF
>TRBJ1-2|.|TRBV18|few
TGTGCCAGCTCACCAACGGGGGTCGGGCCAGGCCGGAACTATGGCTACACCTTC
CASSPTGVGPGRNYGYTF
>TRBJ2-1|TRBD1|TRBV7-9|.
TGTGCCAGCAGCTTTCTCACAGGGGGCGATGAGCAGTTCTTC
CASSFLTGGDEQFF
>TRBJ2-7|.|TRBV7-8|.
TGTGCCAGCAGCTTCACGGCGGCAGACGAGCAGTACTTC
CASSFTAADEQYF
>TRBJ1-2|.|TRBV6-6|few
TGTGCCAGCCAGGGAGCCGGGAGCCCCAACTATGGCTACACCTTC
CASQGAGSPNYGYTF
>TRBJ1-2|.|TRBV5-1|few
TGCGCCAGCAGCTCGGGGGACTATGGCTACACCTTC
CASSSGDYGYTF
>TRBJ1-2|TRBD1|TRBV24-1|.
TGTGCCACCAGTGATTCGGACAGGGGGAGCGGCTACACCTTC
CATSDSDRGSGYTF
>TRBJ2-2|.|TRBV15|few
TGTGCCACCAGCTCTCCCGAATGGGAGCTGTTTTTT
CATSSPEWELFF
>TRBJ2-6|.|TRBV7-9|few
TGTGCCAGCAGCTTAGCCCAGATTTATTTCTCTGGGGCCAACGTCCTGACTTTC
CASSLAQIYFSGANVLTF
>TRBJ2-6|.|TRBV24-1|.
TGTGCCACCAGTGATTCCGGGACAGGGGCCAACGTCCTGACTTTC
CATSDSGTGANVLTF
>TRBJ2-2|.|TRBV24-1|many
TGTGCCACCAGTGATGGCAGAGAACACCGGGAGCTGTTTTTT
CATSDGREHRELFF
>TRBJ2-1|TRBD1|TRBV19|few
TGTGCCAGTAGGGGACAGGGTCCGGGAGGGCAGTTCTTC
CASRGQGPGGQFF
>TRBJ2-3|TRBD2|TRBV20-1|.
TGCAGTGCTAGACCAAACCGGGACTACACAGATACGCAGTATTTT
CSARPNRDYTDTQYF
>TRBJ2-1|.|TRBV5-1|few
TGCGCCAGCAGCTTGGATAGCAGGAATGAGCAGTTCTTC
CASSLDSRNEQFF
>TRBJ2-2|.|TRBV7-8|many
TGTGCCAGCAGCTTAGCAGGGAAGAACACCGGGGAGCTGTTTTTT
CASSLAGKNTGELFF
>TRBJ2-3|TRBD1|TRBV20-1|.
TGCAGTGCTAGAGTGGCGTTGGACAGGGGCACAGATACGCAGTATTTT
CSARVALDRGTDTQYF
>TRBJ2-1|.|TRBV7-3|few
TGTGCCAGCAGCTTTCAAGCAGACTGGGGTGAGCAGTTCTTC
CASSFQADWGEQFF
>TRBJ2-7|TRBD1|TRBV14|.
TGTGCCAGCAGCCAAGGACTAGGGACAGGGATTTACGAGCAGTACTTC
CASSQGLGTGIYEQYF
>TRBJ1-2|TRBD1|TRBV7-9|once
TGTGCCAGCAGCTTAGGGACCTGGACAGGACCTTTTGACTATGGCTACACCTTC
CASSLGTWTGPFDYGYTF
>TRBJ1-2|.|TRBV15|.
TGTGCCACCAGCAGAGCTGCGGGGGGAGCTTCCTATGGCTACACCTTC
CATSRAAGGASYGYTF
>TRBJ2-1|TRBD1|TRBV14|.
TGTGCCAGTAACCGGGACAGGGGCTATGAGCAGTTCTTC
CASNRDRGYEQFF
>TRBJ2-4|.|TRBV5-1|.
TGCGCCAGCAGCTGGGACTTGACAGGTGGAGCCAAAAACATTCAGTACTTC
CASSWDLTGGAKNIQYF
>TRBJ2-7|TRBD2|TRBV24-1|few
TGTGCCACCAGTGATTTGACACTAGCGGGAACCCACCGGCTCTACTTC
CATSDLTLAGTHRLYF
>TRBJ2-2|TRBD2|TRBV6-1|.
TGTGCCACCACCCAAGAGCGGGAGGCCACCGGGGAGCTGTTTTTT
CATTQEREATGELFF
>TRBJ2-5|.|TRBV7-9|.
TGTGCCAGCAGCTCAGGACTCGGACAGCAGGAGACCCAGTACTTC
CASSSGLGQQETQYF
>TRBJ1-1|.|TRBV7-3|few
TGTGCCAGCAGCCCAACCGGCAGTTACACTGAAGCTTTCTTT
CASSPTGSYTEAFF
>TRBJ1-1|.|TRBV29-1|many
TGCAGCGTGGGGGGGGCAACGACCACTGAAGCTTTCTTT
CSVGGATTTEAFF
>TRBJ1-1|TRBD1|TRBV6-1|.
TGTGCCAGCACCCCGTGGACAGGGGGTAACACTGAAGCTTTCTTT
CASTPWTGGNTEAFF
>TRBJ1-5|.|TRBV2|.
TGTGCCAGCAGTGATGAAGACAATCAGCCCCAGCATTTT
CASSDEDNQPQHF
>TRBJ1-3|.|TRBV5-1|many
TGCGCCAGCAGCTTGGGGACGGTGTACTCTGGAAACACCATATATTTT
CASSLGTVYSGNTIYF